The 10 T cell receptor beta chains given below trace back to one sample, sequenced in a study of T cell clusters in autoimmune cytopenias. TRB rearrangements were amplified by touch-down multiplex PCR with mixed TRB-A/B primers. Reprocessing the multiplex PCR reads, TCRdb reports a single entry for every CDR3 protein and omits DNA. Its listing shows a few thousand distinct CDR3 sequences. Each sample's input was roughly 270 ng genomic DNA, roughly 38,000 genome equivalents. This same sample was also taken into another study, of T cell repertoires in aging, cancer and after chemotherapy.

Sequencing input: peripheral blood. The receptors shown here come from a human donor in good health.

The chain links TRBV6-5 to TRBJ1-1; TCRdb gives TRBD1 as the D gene, but with no DNA this cannot be confirmed. This CDR3 spans 13 amino acids. From germline, CDR1 is MNHEY and CDR2 SVGAGI. The CDR3 sequence: CASSYGRGTEAFF.

Measured by frequency, this clonotype is medium-sized. The CDR3 is CASSYPTGWGETQYF. The chain combines TRBV6-5 with TRBJ2-5; lacking DNA, the TRBD2 call made by TCRdb goes unchecked. The CDR3 contains 15 residues. Looked up from germline, CDR1 is MNHEY and CDR2 is SVGAGI.

By frequency, this clonotype is medium-sized (0.01 to 0.1%). V and J are TRBV15 and TRBJ2-5; the D gene TCRdb calls, TRBD1, cannot be checked with no DNA. Looked up from germline, CDR1 is LNHNV and CDR2 is YYDKDF (reference sequence). The CDR3 covers 14 residues. CDR3: CATSSWRPLETQYF.

V and J are TRBV11-1 and TRBJ1-5. CDR1 SGHAT and CDR2 FQDESV come from the germline V gene (reference sequence). The CDR3 has 15 residues. The chain's CDR3 is CASSLGVDSNQPQHF.

The V gene is TRBV12-3 or TRBV12-4, the J gene TRBJ2-1. CDR3 length equals 14 residues. CDR3 residues: CASSFLTGDNEQFF.

The chain uses TRBV27 and TRBJ2-1; there is no DNA to check the TCRdb D call of TRBD1. Germline CDR1 MNHEY, CDR2 SMNVEV (reference sequence). This CDR3 is 16 amino acids long. The CDR3 spells CASSLDGTGFVNEQFF.

Considering frequency, this clonotype is medium-sized. V and J are TRBV19 and TRBJ2-2; TCRdb's D call of TRBD2 is untestable without DNA. Germline V lookup: CDR1 LNHDA, CDR2 SQIVND (reference sequence). This CDR3 spans 17 amino acids. This CDR3 reads CASSIAFRDSNTGELFF.

This clonotype counts as medium-sized by frequency. V gene TRBV12-3 or TRBV12-4 combines with J gene TRBJ2-1; TCRdb outputs TRBD2, but without DNA this stays unchecked. CDR3 length: 15 residues. CDR3 amino acids: CASSLGGSIWNEQFF.

Considering frequency, this clonotype is medium-sized. The chain uses TRBV15 and TRBJ1-2; the D call from TCRdb, TRBD1, cannot be confirmed without DNA. Germline lookup yields CDR1 LNHNV and CDR2 YYDKDF (reference sequence). The CDR3 runs 15 residues. The CDR3 region is CATSGWDDLNYGYTF.

J is TRBJ1-1 and V is TRBV6-2 or TRBV6-3. CDR1 MNHEY and CDR2 SVGEGT come from the germline V gene. This CDR3 has 12 amino acids. The chain's CDR3 is CASSLQVTEAFF.